The 3 T cell receptor beta chains reported below all come from one sample, sequenced in a study of identical twins. TCRdb independently ran MiXCR on the 5' RACE reads; one entry per CDR3 protein. This table has 1.5 million to 2 million distinct CDR3 sequences, under 35% appearing once. Sequences were obtained from cord blood. The source of these receptors is a newborn girl in good health.

CDR3 sequence (DNA): TGTGCCAGCAGTTCAGGGGGCTATGAAGCTTTCTTT. Translating gives CASSSGGYEAFF. The chain recombines TRBV12-3 or TRBV12-4 with TRBJ1-1, with TRBD1 matching over 8 bases. Trimming cost V 4 bases and J 7 bases; bases outside gene matches: 2. The CDR3 extends over 12 amino acids.

There are a few counts of this clonotype. The CDR3 region is CAISEFTRASGANVLTF. CDR3 nucleotide sequence: TGTGCCATCAGTGAGTTTACTAGAGCCTCTGGGGCCAACGTCCTGACTTTC. The chain combines TRBV10-3 with TRBJ2-6, with D perhaps matching TRBD2 (5 bases). The CDR3 is 17 residues long. Trimming left V 1 base short and J 0 bases short, with 10 bases between. CDR1 is ENHRY, CDR2 SYGVKD, per germline.

CDR3 nucleotides: TGCAGCGTTGCCGCAAACAGGGAGGGCTATGGCTACACCTTC. It translates to CSVAANREGYGYTF. The rearrangement joins TRBV29-1 to TRBJ1-2, with D perhaps TRBD1 (6 bases). The CDR3 runs 14 residues. Trimming removed 4 bases from V and 4 bases from J, with 16 bases in between. Germline loops: CDR1 SQVTM, CDR2 ANQGSEA.